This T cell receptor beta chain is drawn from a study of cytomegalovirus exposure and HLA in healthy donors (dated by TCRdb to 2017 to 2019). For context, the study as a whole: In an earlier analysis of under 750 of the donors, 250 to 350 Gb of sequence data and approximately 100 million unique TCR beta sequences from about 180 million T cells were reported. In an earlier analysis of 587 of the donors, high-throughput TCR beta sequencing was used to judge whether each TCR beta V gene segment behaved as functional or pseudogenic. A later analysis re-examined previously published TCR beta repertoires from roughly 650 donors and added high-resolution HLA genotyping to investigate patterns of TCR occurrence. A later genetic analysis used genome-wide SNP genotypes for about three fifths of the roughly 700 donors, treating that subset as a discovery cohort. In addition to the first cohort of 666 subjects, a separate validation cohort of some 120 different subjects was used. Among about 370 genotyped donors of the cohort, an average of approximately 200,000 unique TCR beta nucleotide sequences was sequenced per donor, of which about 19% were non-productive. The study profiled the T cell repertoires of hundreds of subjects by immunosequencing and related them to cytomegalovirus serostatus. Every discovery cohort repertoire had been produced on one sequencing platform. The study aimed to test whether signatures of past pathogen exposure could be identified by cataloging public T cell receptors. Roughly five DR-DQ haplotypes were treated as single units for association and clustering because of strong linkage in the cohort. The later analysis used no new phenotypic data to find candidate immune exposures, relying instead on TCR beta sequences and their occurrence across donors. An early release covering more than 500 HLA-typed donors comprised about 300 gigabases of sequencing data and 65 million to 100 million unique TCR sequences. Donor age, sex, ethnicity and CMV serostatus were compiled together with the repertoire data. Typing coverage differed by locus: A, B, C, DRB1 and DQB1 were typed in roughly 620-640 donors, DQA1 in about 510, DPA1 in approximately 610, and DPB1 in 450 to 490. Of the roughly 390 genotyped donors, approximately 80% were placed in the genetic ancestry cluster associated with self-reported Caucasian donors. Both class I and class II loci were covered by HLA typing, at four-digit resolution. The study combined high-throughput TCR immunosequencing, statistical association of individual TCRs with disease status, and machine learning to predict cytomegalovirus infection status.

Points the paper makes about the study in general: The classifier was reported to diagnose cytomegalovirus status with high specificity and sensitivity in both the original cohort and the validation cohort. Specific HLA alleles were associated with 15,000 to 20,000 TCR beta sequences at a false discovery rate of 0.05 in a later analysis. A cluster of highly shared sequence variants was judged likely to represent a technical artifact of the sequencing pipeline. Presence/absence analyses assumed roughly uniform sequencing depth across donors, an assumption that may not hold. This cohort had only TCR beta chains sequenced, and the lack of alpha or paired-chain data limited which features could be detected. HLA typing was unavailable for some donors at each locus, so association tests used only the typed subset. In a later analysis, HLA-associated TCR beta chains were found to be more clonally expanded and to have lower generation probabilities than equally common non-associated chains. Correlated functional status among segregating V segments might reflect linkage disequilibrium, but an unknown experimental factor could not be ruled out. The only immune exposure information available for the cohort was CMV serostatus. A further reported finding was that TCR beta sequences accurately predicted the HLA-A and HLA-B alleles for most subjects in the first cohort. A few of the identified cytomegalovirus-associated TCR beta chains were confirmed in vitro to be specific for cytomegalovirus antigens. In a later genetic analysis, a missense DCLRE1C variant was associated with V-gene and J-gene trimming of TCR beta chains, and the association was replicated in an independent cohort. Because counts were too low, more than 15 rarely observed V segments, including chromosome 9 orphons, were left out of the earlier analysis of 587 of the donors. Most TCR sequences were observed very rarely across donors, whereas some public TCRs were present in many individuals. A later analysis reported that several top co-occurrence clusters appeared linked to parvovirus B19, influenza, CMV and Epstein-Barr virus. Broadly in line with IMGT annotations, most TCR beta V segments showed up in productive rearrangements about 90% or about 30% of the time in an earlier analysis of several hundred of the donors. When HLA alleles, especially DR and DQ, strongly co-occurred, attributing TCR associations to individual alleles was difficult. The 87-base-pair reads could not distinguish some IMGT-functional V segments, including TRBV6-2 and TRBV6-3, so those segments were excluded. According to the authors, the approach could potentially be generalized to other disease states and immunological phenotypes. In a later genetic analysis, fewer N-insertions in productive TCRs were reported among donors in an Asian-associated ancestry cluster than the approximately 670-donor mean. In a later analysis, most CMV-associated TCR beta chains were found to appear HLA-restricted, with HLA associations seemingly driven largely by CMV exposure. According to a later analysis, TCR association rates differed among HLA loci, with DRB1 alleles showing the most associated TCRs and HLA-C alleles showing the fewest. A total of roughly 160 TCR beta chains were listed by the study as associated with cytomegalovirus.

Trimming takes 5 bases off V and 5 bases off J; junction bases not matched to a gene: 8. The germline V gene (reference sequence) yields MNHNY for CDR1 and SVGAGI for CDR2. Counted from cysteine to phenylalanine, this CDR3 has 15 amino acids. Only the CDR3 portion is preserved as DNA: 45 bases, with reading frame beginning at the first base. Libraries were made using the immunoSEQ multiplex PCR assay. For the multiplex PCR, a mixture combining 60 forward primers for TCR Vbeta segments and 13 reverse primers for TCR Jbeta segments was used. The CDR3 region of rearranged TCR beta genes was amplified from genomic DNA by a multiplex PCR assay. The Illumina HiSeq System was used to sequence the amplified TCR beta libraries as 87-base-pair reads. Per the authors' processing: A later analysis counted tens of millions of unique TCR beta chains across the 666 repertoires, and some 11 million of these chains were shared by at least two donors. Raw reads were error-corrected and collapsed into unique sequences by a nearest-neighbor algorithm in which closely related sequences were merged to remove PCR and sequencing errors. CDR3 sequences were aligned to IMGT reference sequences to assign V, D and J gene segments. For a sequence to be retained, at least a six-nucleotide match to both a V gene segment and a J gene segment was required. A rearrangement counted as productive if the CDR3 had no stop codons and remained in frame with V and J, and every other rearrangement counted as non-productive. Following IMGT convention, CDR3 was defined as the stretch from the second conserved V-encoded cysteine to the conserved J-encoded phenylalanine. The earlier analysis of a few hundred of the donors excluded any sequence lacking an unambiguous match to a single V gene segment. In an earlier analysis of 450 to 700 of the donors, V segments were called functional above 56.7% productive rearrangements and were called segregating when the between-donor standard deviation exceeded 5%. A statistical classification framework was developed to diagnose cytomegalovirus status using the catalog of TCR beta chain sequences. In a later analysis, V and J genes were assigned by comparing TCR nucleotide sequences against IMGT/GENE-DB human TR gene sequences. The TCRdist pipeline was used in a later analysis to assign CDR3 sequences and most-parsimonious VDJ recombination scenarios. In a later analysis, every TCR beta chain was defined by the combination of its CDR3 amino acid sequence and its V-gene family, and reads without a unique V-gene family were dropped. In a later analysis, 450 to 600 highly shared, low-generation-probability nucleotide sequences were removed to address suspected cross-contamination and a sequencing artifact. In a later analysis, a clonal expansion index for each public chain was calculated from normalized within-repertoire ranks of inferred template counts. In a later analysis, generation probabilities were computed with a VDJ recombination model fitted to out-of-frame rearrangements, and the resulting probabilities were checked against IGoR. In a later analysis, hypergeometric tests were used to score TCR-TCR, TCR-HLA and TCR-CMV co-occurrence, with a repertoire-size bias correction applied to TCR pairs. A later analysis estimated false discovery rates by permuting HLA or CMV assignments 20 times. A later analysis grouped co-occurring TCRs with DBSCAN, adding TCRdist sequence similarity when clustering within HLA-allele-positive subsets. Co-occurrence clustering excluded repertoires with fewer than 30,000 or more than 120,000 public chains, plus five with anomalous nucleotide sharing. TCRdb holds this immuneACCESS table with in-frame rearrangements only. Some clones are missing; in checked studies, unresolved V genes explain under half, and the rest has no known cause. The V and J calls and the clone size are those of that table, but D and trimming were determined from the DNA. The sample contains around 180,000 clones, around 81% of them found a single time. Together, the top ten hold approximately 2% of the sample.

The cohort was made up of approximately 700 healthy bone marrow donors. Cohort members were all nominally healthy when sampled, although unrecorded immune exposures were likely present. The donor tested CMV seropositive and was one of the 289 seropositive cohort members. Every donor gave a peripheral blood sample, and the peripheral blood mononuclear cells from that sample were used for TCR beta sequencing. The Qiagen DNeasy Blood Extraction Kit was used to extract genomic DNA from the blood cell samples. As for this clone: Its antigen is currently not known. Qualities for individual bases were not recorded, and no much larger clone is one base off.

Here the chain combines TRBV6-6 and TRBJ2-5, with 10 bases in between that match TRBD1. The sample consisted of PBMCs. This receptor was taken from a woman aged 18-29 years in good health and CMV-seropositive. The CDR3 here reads CASSPRTGGWETQYF. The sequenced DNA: TGTGCCAGCAGTCCCCGGACAGGGGGGTGGGAGACCCAGTACTTC.